This is a list of T cell receptor beta chains from one sample in a study of blood T cell repertoires in COVID-19. Produced via immunoSEQ multiplex PCR; TCRdb's table is partial and in-frame only. Of some 170,000 clones in the sample, roughly 87% are singletons; the top ten hold roughly 1.2%. Sequencing was performed on PBMCs or T cells enriched from blood (not recorded which). The receptor source for this set is a human donor with acute COVID-19. The donor label of this sample is uncertain. CDR3s include the opening cysteine and the closing phenylalanine or tryptophan. Each record gives: J gene, clone size, D gene, V gene, CDR3 DNA, CDR3 protein. D genes are given only for firm matches. Size is omitted from some rows. Given values are once, few, many or a class for expanded clones.

j_gene: TRBJ2-2; abundance: few; d_gene: -; v_gene: TRBV14; CDR3nt: TGTGCCAGCAGCCGAGGGGGGAACACCGGGGAGCTGTTTTTT; CDR3aa: CASSRGGNTGELFF
j_gene: TRBJ2-2; abundance: -; d_gene: -; v_gene: TRBV11-2; CDR3nt: TGTGCCAGCAGCTTAGTGGCTACAGGAACGAACACCGGGGAGCTGTTTTTT; CDR3aa: CASSLVATGTNTGELFF
j_gene: TRBJ1-5; abundance: -; d_gene: TRBD1; v_gene: TRBV6-2/TRBV6-3; CDR3nt: TGTGCCAGCAGCCCCCCGGGACAGGGATTGAGCAATCAGCCCCAGCATTTT; CDR3aa: CASSPPGQGLSNQPQHF
j_gene: TRBJ1-6; abundance: -; d_gene: TRBD1; v_gene: TRBV5-1; CDR3nt: TGCGCCAGCAGATATGACAGGGGGCTGAGCTCCTATAATTCACCCCTCCACTTT; CDR3aa: CASRYDRGLSSYNSPLHF
j_gene: TRBJ1-3; abundance: -; d_gene: -; v_gene: TRBV7-6; CDR3nt: TGTGCCAGCAGCTTAGTGTCGGTCAGGGTTCCCTTT; CDR3aa: CASSLVSVRVPF
j_gene: TRBJ2-3; abundance: -; d_gene: TRBD2; v_gene: TRBV7-9; CDR3nt: TGTGCCAGCAGCATACTAGCGGGGGCTCATACGCAGTATTTT; CDR3aa: CASSILAGAHTQYF
j_gene: TRBJ1-3; abundance: once; d_gene: -; v_gene: TRBV20-1; CDR3nt: TGCAGTGCTAGTGCCTCGTCCTCGGGAGGAAACACCATATATTTT; CDR3aa: CSASASSSGGNTIYF
j_gene: TRBJ1-4; abundance: once; d_gene: TRBD1; v_gene: TRBV30; CDR3nt: TGTGCCTCGGGACAGCAGGTTGAAAAACTGTTTTTT; CDR3aa: CASGQQVEKLFF
j_gene: TRBJ2-5; abundance: -; d_gene: TRBD2; v_gene: TRBV9; CDR3nt: TGTGCCAGCAGCGTAGGACTAGCGGGGGACTGGGAGACCCAGTACTTC; CDR3aa: CASSVGLAGDWETQYF
j_gene: TRBJ2-7; abundance: -; d_gene: -; v_gene: TRBV2; CDR3nt: TGTGCCAGCAGTGAAGAACTCCTCGACGAGCAGTACTTC; CDR3aa: CASSEELLDEQYF
j_gene: TRBJ2-5; abundance: -; d_gene: -; v_gene: TRBV18; CDR3nt: TGTGCCAGCTCAAGCCAGGGGATGGACCGAGAGACCCAGTACTTC; CDR3aa: CASSSQGMDRETQYF
j_gene: TRBJ2-7; abundance: -; d_gene: TRBD1; v_gene: TRBV5-6; CDR3nt: TGTGCCAGCAGCCCCCAGGGGGCCGCCTACGAGCAGTACTTC; CDR3aa: CASSPQGAAYEQYF
j_gene: TRBJ2-5; abundance: -; d_gene: -; v_gene: TRBV5-6; CDR3nt: TGTGCCAGCCACGTAGCGGTCCAAGAGACCCAGTACTTC; CDR3aa: CASHVAVQETQYF
j_gene: TRBJ2-7; abundance: -; d_gene: TRBD1; v_gene: TRBV10-3; CDR3nt: TGTGCCATCAGGGGATCCGGGACAGAGTCCCACTACGAGCAGTACTTC; CDR3aa: CAIRGSGTESHYEQYF
j_gene: TRBJ2-7; abundance: -; d_gene: -; v_gene: TRBV6-5; CDR3nt: TGTGCCAGCAGTATTGACACCGGCTCCTACGAGCAGTACTTC; CDR3aa: CASSIDTGSYEQYF
j_gene: TRBJ2-1; abundance: -; d_gene: TRBD2; v_gene: TRBV24-1; CDR3nt: TGTGCCACCGCTTCTAGCGGGGGCGGTGAGCAGTTCTTC; CDR3aa: CATASSGGGEQFF
j_gene: TRBJ2-5; abundance: -; d_gene: TRBD2; v_gene: TRBV14; CDR3nt: TGTGCCAGCAGCCAAGATACTAGCGCAGAGACCCAGTACTTC; CDR3aa: CASSQDTSAETQYF
j_gene: TRBJ1-2; abundance: few; d_gene: TRBD1; v_gene: TRBV4-3; CDR3nt: TGCGCCAGCAGCCAAGGCCTCACAGGGGGCAACTATGGCTACACCTTC; CDR3aa: CASSQGLTGGNYGYTF
j_gene: TRBJ2-5; abundance: -; d_gene: -; v_gene: TRBV4-1; CDR3nt: TGCGCCAGCAGCCAAGATAGGGGTCGAATGGGGACCCAGTACTTC; CDR3aa: CASSQDRGRMGTQYF
j_gene: TRBJ1-6; abundance: -; d_gene: TRBD1; v_gene: TRBV30; CDR3nt: TGTGCCTGGAGTGTACGACAGGGTGGGTCACCCCTCCACTTT; CDR3aa: CAWSVRQGGSPLHF
j_gene: TRBJ2-7; abundance: -; d_gene: TRBD2; v_gene: TRBV27; CDR3nt: TGTGCCAGCAGTTTTCGGGGGGACTCCTACGAGCAGTACTTC; CDR3aa: CASSFRGDSYEQYF
j_gene: TRBJ2-2; abundance: -; d_gene: -; v_gene: TRBV10-3; CDR3nt: TGTGCCATCAGTGAGCAGGGAGGCACCGGGGAGCTGTTTTTT; CDR3aa: CAISEQGGTGELFF
j_gene: TRBJ2-7; abundance: -; d_gene: TRBD2; v_gene: TRBV19; CDR3nt: TGTGCCAGTAGTATCACCGGGACTAGGGGTTACGAGCAGTACTTC; CDR3aa: CASSITGTRGYEQYF
j_gene: TRBJ1-1; abundance: once; d_gene: -; v_gene: TRBV30; CDR3nt: TGTGCCTGGAGTGTAGGTGTTCAGGCGAACACTGAAGCTTTCTTT; CDR3aa: CAWSVGVQANTEAFF
j_gene: TRBJ2-4; abundance: -; d_gene: TRBD1; v_gene: TRBV19; CDR3nt: TGTGCCAGTAGTAACTGGGACAGGGGGGGAACCAAAAACATTCAGTACTTC; CDR3aa: CASSNWDRGGTKNIQYF
j_gene: TRBJ1-5; abundance: -; d_gene: -; v_gene: TRBV28; CDR3nt: TGTGCCAGCAGCTCATGGGGGGGGAGCCAGCCCCAGCATTTT; CDR3aa: CASSSWGGSQPQHF
j_gene: TRBJ2-3; abundance: few; d_gene: TRBD1; v_gene: TRBV6-5; CDR3nt: TGTGCCAGCAGACGACAGGGGCCCTCAGATACGCAGTATTTT; CDR3aa: CASRRQGPSDTQYF
j_gene: TRBJ1-6; abundance: once; d_gene: -; v_gene: TRBV6-5; CDR3nt: TGTGCCAGCAGTTATAGGCTGACAGATAGCTTGGCACCCCTCCACTTT; CDR3aa: CASSYRLTDSLAPLHF
j_gene: TRBJ2-7; abundance: once; d_gene: -; v_gene: TRBV2; CDR3nt: TGTGCCAGCAGCTTCTCTTCCTACGAGCAGTACTTC; CDR3aa: CASSFSSYEQYF
j_gene: TRBJ1-2; abundance: -; d_gene: -; v_gene: TRBV25-1; CDR3nt: TGTGCCAGCAGTGAATATTCGGCAGGATCCTATGGCTACACCTTC; CDR3aa: CASSEYSAGSYGYTF
j_gene: TRBJ1-2; abundance: -; d_gene: -; v_gene: TRBV5-1; CDR3nt: TGCGCCAGCAGCCTAGAGGCTGGGACATTCGGCCCAAATGGCTACACCTTC; CDR3aa: CASSLEAGTFGPNGYTF
j_gene: TRBJ2-7; abundance: few; d_gene: -; v_gene: TRBV11-2; CDR3nt: TGTGCCAGCAGCTTATCCGCAGGGAAGGGCTACGGACAGTACTTC; CDR3aa: CASSLSAGKGYGQYF
j_gene: TRBJ1-6; abundance: -; d_gene: -; v_gene: TRBV5-1; CDR3nt: TGCGCCAGCAGGGACCTAACCAGGGGTACGGTGGATAATTCACCCCTCCACTTT; CDR3aa: CASRDLTRGTVDNSPLHF
j_gene: TRBJ1-3; abundance: -; d_gene: -; v_gene: TRBV6-2/TRBV6-3; CDR3nt: TGTGCCAGCAGTCGCCTTCTCTCGGACAGAACTGGAAACACCATATATTTT; CDR3aa: CASSRLLSDRTGNTIYF
j_gene: TRBJ1-1; abundance: -; d_gene: -; v_gene: TRBV15; CDR3nt: TGTGCCACCAGCAGATATGAGAGTACCGGGTACACTGAAGCTTTCTTT; CDR3aa: CATSRYESTGYTEAFF
j_gene: TRBJ2-2; abundance: -; d_gene: TRBD1; v_gene: TRBV5-1; CDR3nt: TGCGCCAGCAGCACAACGGGACAGGGGGCCGGCGGGGAGCTGTTTTTT; CDR3aa: CASSTTGQGAGGELFF
j_gene: TRBJ2-2; abundance: -; d_gene: TRBD2; v_gene: TRBV6-4; CDR3nt: TGTGCCAGCAGTGACCGAGCGGGGGGGCCTAACACCGGGGAGCTGTTTTTT; CDR3aa: CASSDRAGGPNTGELFF
j_gene: TRBJ2-7; abundance: -; d_gene: TRBD1; v_gene: TRBV6-2/TRBV6-3; CDR3nt: TGTGCCAGCAGTTACTCGAAGGGTATCGGGACAGGGGACCACGAGCAGTACTTC; CDR3aa: CASSYSKGIGTGDHEQYF
j_gene: TRBJ2-1; abundance: -; d_gene: -; v_gene: TRBV25-1; CDR3nt: TGTGCCAGCAGTGAATCCCCAGGGGTAACCTACAATGAGCAGTTCTTC; CDR3aa: CASSESPGVTYNEQFF
j_gene: TRBJ1-6; abundance: -; d_gene: -; v_gene: TRBV4-3; CDR3nt: TGCGCCAGCAGCCAACTTACACGCGGCGCCTATAATTCACCCCTCCACTTT; CDR3aa: CASSQLTRGAYNSPLHF
j_gene: TRBJ2-7; abundance: -; d_gene: TRBD1; v_gene: TRBV28; CDR3nt: TGTGCCAGCAGTTCGAGACAGGGGGCTTTCACCTACGAGCAGTACTTC; CDR3aa: CASSSRQGAFTYEQYF
j_gene: TRBJ2-1; abundance: -; d_gene: TRBD2; v_gene: TRBV27; CDR3nt: TGTGCCAGCAGTACAAGCGGGGCGGAGTACAATGAGCAGTTCTTC; CDR3aa: CASSTSGAEYNEQFF
j_gene: TRBJ2-7; abundance: -; d_gene: TRBD1; v_gene: TRBV7-9; CDR3nt: TGTGCCAGCAGTTCGACAGGGCAAAACTACGAGCAGTACTTC; CDR3aa: CASSSTGQNYEQYF
j_gene: TRBJ1-2; abundance: -; d_gene: -; v_gene: TRBV6-2/TRBV6-3; CDR3nt: TGTGCCAGCAGTCTGACCGGCGGGGGTGGGGACTATGGCTACACCTTC; CDR3aa: CASSLTGGGGDYGYTF
j_gene: TRBJ1-1; abundance: few; d_gene: -; v_gene: TRBV27; CDR3nt: TGTGCCAGCAGTCAGGGTGGATCTGAAGCTTTCTTT; CDR3aa: CASSQGGSEAFF
j_gene: TRBJ2-5; abundance: -; d_gene: TRBD1; v_gene: TRBV28; CDR3nt: TGTGCCAGCAGCGGACAGGGGTTAAGGGAGACCCAGTACTTC; CDR3aa: CASSGQGLRETQYF
j_gene: TRBJ1-1; abundance: -; d_gene: -; v_gene: TRBV19; CDR3nt: TGTGCCAGTAGTTGGGGTGCGGGCAGTGAGACTGAAGCTTTCTTT; CDR3aa: CASSWGAGSETEAFF
j_gene: TRBJ1-1; abundance: -; d_gene: -; v_gene: TRBV10-1; CDR3nt: TGCGCCAGCCGACTTAAGCATAACACTGAAGCTTTCTTT; CDR3aa: CASRLKHNTEAFF
j_gene: TRBJ2-2; abundance: -; d_gene: -; v_gene: TRBV7-2; CDR3nt: TGTGCCAGCAGCTTACTGTGGGCGACCGGGGAGCTGTTTTTT; CDR3aa: CASSLLWATGELFF
j_gene: TRBJ1-4; abundance: once; d_gene: -; v_gene: TRBV11-2; CDR3nt: TGTGCCAGCAGCTTAAACAGGGTTGAAAAACTGTTTTTT; CDR3aa: CASSLNRVEKLFF